A selection of T cell receptor beta chains follows, all from one sample in a study of blood T cell repertoires in COVID-19. The protocol was immunoSEQ multiplex PCR, while the TCRdb copy is restricted to in-frame clones and leaves out a portion. This table holds under 250,000 clones, about 86% found once. Sequenced sample: peripheral blood. The receptors derive from a man aged 45-65 years with active or convalescent COVID-19. Both conserved end residues are trimmed from each CDR3. The D gene is left open where the match is weak. Some rows have no size entry. The others give once, few or many, or a class for an expanded clone.

TRBD2	TRBV7-9	NA	TRBJ2-7	ASSPETSGGPSSYEQY
NA	TRBV19	NA	TRBJ1-3	ASSIAGSLSSGNTIY
NA	TRBV7-8	NA	TRBJ2-4	ASSLGSSIAKNIQY
TRBD2	TRBV27	few	TRBJ2-3	ASSFRGTSGHFPDTQY
NA	TRBV7-2	NA	TRBJ1-2	ASSLVGIGQRYGYT
NA	TRBV10-3	NA	TRBJ1-6	AISRGRENSPLH
TRBD2	TRBV6-6	NA	TRBJ2-2	ASSPGGTSGNTGELF
TRBD1	TRBV12-3/TRBV12-4	NA	TRBJ1-2	ASSLFYRGGYT
TRBD1	TRBV19	NA	TRBJ1-5	ASSSPGQGAGQPQH
NA	TRBV3-1/TRBV3-2	NA	TRBJ1-6	ASSRVVGGSPLH
NA	TRBV5-5	NA	TRBJ2-1	ASSLEDRSYNEQF
NA	TRBV5-1	NA	TRBJ1-4	ASSLPSGGNEKLF
TRBD1	TRBV12-3/TRBV12-4	NA	TRBJ2-7	ASIQGSSYEQY
NA	TRBV10-3	NA	TRBJ2-1	AISYSGNEQF
NA	TRBV12-3/TRBV12-4	NA	TRBJ1-4	ASGGTDPEKLF
TRBD2	TRBV5-6	NA	TRBJ2-3	ASSSTGGDTQY
NA	TRBV6-5	NA	TRBJ1-2	ASKRERDNYGYT
TRBD1	TRBV27	NA	TRBJ2-3	ASSSRDSRTDTQY
NA	TRBV5-1	few	TRBJ1-6	ASSLTSGYNSPLH
NA	TRBV30	NA	TRBJ2-3	AWSKIGTDTQY
TRBD1	TRBV5-1	once	TRBJ2-7	ASSLHRDRGHEQY
TRBD1	TRBV3-1/TRBV3-2	NA	TRBJ1-6	ASSQHRQGGSSPLH
TRBD2	TRBV10-3	once	TRBJ2-1	AISDLAGLAGGPEGVNEQF
NA	TRBV5-1	NA	TRBJ1-2	ASSLSAGAEDGYT
TRBD1	TRBV28	NA	TRBJ1-1	ASSLDPQGAQGNTEAF
TRBD1	TRBV7-2	NA	TRBJ1-4	ASSRGAGTENEKLF
NA	TRBV7-7	NA	TRBJ2-3	ASSLGSASTDTQY
NA	TRBV27	NA	TRBJ2-2	ASSSNTGELF
TRBD2	TRBV28	NA	TRBJ2-5	ASSSAGGQETQY
NA	TRBV12-3/TRBV12-4	NA	TRBJ2-7	ASSLVGGEQY
NA	TRBV4-3	many	TRBJ1-2	ASSQDPEATNYGYT
NA	TRBV29-1	once	TRBJ1-4	SAGSGATNEKLF
TRBD1	TRBV18	once	TRBJ2-7	ASSRDRDSYEQY
NA	TRBV7-8	NA	TRBJ1-1	ASSLFKNTEAF
TRBD2	TRBV7-2	NA	TRBJ2-2	ASSLVGTSGTGELF
TRBD1	TRBV6-5	few	TRBJ1-2	ASSYAGTGINYGYT